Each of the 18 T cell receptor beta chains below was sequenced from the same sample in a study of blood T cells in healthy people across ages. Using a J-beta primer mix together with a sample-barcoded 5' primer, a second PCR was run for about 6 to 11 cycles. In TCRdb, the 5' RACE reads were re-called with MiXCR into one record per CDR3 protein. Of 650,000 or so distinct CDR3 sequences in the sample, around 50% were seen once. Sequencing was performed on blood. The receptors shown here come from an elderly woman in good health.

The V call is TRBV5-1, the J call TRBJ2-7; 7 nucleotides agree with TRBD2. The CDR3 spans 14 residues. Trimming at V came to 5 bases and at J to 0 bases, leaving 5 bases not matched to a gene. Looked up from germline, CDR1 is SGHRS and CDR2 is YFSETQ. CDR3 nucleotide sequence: TGCGCCAGCAGGGCCCGGGAGGACTCCTACGAGCAGTACTTC. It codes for CASRAREDSYEQYF.

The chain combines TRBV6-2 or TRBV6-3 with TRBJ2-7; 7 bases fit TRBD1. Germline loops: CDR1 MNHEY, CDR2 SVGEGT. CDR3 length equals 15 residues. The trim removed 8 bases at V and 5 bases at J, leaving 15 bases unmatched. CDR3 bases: TGTGCCAGCGGTACGGGACAGCCCTACGGAAACGAGCAGTACTTC. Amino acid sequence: CASGTGQPYGNEQYF.

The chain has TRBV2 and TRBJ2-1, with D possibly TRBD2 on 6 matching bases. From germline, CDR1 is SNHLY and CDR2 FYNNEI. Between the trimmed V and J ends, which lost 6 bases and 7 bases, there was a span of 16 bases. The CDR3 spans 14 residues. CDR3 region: CASSRERGINEQFF. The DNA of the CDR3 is TGTGCCAGCAGCCGAGAACGGGGGATTAATGAGCAGTTCTTC.

CDR3 amino acids: CASSRNRGGQPQHF. CDR3 in DNA: TGTGCCAGTAGTAGGAACAGGGGAGGGCAGCCCCAGCATTTT. This chain joins TRBV19 and TRBJ1-5, with 7 bases fitting TRBD1. V was clipped by 4 bases and J by 7 bases; unmatched bases: 7. This CDR3 is built from 14 residues. The germline CDR1 and CDR2 sequences are LNHDA and SQIVND (reference sequence).

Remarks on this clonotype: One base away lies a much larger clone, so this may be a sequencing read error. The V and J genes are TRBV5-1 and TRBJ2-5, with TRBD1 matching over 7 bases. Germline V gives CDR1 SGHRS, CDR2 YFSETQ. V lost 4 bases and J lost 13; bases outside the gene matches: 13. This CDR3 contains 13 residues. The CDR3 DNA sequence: TGCGCCAGCAGCCTGGAGAAAGGGACAGTTTTGTACTTC. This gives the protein CASSLEKGTVLYF.

This CDR3 reads CASSLGSGGDLIHNEQFF. DNA of the CDR3: TGTGCCAGCAGCTTAGGGTCCGGGGGGGACCTTATACACAATGAGCAGTTCTTC. This sequence joins TRBV7-9 and TRBJ2-1; 8 bases are shared with TRBD2. The CDR3 totals 18 residues. Per germline, CDR1 SEHNR and CDR2 FQNEAQ (reference sequence). V dropped 1 base and J dropped 5; count of bases not matched to a gene: 13. The complete variable domain, with remaining parts taken from reference TRBV7-9 and TRBJ2-1, reads DTGVSQNPRHKITKRGQNVTFRCDPISEHNRLYWYRQTLGQGPEFLTYFQNEAQLEKSRLLSDRFSAERPKGSFSTLEIQRTEQGDSAMYLCASSLGSGGDLIHNEQFFGPGTRLTVL.

The CDR3 nucleotides are TGTGCCAGCAGCAAGACCGCAGGGGGCTATGGCTACACCTTC. Translated: CASSKTAGGYGYTF. The genes are TRBV21-1 and TRBJ1-2; TRBD1, the table's D call, lacks a check against the DNA. TRBV21-1 is marked as a pseudogene. The CDR3 contains 14 residues.

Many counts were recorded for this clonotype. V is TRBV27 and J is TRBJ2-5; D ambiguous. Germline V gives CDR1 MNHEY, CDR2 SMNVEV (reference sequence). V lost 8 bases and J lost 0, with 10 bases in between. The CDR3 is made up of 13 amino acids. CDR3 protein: CASGLWYQETQYF. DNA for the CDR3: TGTGCCAGCGGCCTTTGGTACCAAGAGACCCAGTACTTC.

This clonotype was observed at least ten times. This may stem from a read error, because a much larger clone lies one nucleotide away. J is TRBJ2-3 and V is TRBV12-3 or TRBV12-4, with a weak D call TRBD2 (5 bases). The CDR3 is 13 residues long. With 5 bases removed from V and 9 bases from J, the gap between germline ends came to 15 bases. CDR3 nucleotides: TGTGCCAGCAGTGTAGAGGACTTTGGGACGCAGTATTTT. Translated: CASSVEDFGTQYF.

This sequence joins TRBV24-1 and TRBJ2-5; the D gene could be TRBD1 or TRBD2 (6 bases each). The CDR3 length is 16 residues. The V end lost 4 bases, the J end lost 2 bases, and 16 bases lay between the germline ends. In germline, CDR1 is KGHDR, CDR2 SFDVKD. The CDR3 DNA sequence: TGTGCCACCAGTGACCAGGGGACTGCAAAGCAAGAGACCCAGTACTTC. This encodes CATSDQGTAKQETQYF.

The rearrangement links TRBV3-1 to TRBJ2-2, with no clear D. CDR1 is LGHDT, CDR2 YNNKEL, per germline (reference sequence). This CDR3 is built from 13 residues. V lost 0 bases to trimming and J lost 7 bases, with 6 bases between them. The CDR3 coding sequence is TGTGCCAGCAGCCAAGACAAGGTCGGGGAGCTGTTTTTT. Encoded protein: CASSQDKVGELFF.

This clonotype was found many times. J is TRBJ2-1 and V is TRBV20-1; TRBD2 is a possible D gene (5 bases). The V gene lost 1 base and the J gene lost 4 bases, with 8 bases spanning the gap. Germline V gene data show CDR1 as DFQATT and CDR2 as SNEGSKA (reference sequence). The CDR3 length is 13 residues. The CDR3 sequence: CSARGLSYNEQFF. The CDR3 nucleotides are TGCAGTGCTAGAGGACTAAGTTACAATGAGCAGTTCTTC.

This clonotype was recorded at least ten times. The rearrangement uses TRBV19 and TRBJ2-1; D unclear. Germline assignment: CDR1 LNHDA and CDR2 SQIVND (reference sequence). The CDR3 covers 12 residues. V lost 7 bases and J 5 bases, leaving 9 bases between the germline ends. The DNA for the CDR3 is TGTGCCAGTACGCCGTCAGACAATGAGCAGTTCTTC. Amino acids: CASTPSDNEQFF.

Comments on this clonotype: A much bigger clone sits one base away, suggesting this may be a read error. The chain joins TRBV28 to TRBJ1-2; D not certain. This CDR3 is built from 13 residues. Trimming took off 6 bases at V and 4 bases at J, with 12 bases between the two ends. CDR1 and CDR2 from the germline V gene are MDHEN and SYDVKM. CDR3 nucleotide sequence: TGTGCCAGCAGACCTCTCATAGTCTATGGCTACACCTTC. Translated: CASRPLIVYGYTF.

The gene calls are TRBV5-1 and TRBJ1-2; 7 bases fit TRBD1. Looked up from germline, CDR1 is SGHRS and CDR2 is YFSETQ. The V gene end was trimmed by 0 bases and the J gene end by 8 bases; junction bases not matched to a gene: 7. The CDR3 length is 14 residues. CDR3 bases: TGCGCCAGCAGCTTGGAAGGACAGGTGGAAGGCTACACCTTC. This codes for CASSLEGQVEGYTF. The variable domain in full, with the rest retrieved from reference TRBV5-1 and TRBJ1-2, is KAGVTQTPRYLIKTRGQQVTLSCSPISGHRSVSWYQQTPGQGLQFLFEYFSETQRNKGNFPGRFSGRQFSNSRSEMNVSTLELGDSALYLCASSLEGQVEGYTFGSGTRLTVV.

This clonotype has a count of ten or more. CDR3 sequence: CASSVNLPQIIYEQYF. The CDR3 region has the DNA TGCGCCAGCAGCGTGAACCTGCCCCAAATAATCTACGAGCAGTACTTC. This chain connects TRBV5-1 to TRBJ2-7, with D unresolved. V lost 4 bases, J lost 3 bases, and 20 bases lay in between. Germline loops: CDR1 SGHRS, CDR2 YFSETQ. This CDR3 spans 16 amino acids.

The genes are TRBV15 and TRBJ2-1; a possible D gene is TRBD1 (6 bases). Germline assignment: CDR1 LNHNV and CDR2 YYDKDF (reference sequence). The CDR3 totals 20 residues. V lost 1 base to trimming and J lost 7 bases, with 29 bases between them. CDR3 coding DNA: TGTGCCACCAGCAGAGGAGGAGGAACGGCACCGCCGACAGGCGATAATGAGCAGTTCTTC. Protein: CATSRGGGTAPPTGDNEQFF.

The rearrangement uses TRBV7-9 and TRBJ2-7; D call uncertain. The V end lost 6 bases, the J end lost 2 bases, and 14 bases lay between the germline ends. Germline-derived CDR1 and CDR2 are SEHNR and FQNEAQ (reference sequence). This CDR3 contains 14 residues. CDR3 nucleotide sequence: TGTGCCAGCAGTTCGGATTCCCCCACCTACGAGCAGTACTTC. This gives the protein CASSSDSPTYEQYF.